One and the same sample provided the 26 T cell receptor beta chains below, sequenced in a study of OX40 agonist ivuxolimab in advanced cancers. Measured with immunoSEQ multiplex PCR; TCRdb has only the in-frame clones, and not every one. The table has 70,000 or so clones, approximately 84% seen once; the top ten hold 15% to 20%. The specimen comprised CD4+ or CD8+ T cells sorted from blood, sampled in a trial of the OX40 agonist ivuxolimab. These receptors came from an adult with an advanced solid tumor such as melanoma, head and neck, liver or kidney cancer.

The chain uses TRBV5-1 and TRBJ1-2; 8 nucleotides line up with TRBD1. Germline V gene sequence: CDR1 SGHRS, CDR2 YFSETQ. The CDR3 length is 16 residues. V lost 4 bases to trimming and J lost 0 bases; unmatched junction nucleotides: 8. Here the CDR3 reads CASSPGDRRSNYGYTF. In nucleotides, the CDR3 is TGCGCCAGCAGCCCGGGGGACAGGCGGTCTAACTATGGCTACACCTTC.

The chain links TRBV5-1 to TRBJ2-2; no reliable D call. The V gene's germline CDR1 is SGHRS and CDR2 YFSETQ. The CDR3 has 13 amino acids. Trimming left V 5 bases short and J 3 bases short, with 8 bases between. CDR3 DNA: TGCGCCAGCAGGAGTAGGGACACCGGGGAGCTGTTTTTT. It encodes CASRSRDTGELFF.

The rearrangement joins TRBV29-1 to TRBJ1-1; D gene uncertain. This CDR3 contains 10 residues. V lost 7 bases and J lost 2, with 5 bases in between. The germline V gene has CDR1 SQVTM and CDR2 ANQGSEA. This CDR3 is CSARNTEAFF. The CDR3 nucleotides are TGCAGCGCTCGAAACACTGAAGCTTTCTTT.

The chain combines TRBV10-3 with TRBJ2-3; TRBD2 aligns across 7 bases. With V trimmed by 6 bases and J by 6 bases, 6 bases remained unmatched. The CDR3 is made up of 13 amino acids. Germline V CDR1 and CDR2: ENHRY, SYGVKD. The CDR3 coding sequence is TGTGCCATCAGGCGGGAGCTGGCGGATACGCAGTATTTT. Its protein is CAIRRELADTQYF.

The chain couples TRBV5-1 to TRBJ2-7; 7 nucleotides align to TRBD1. J gave up 6 bases and V 1 base, and 4 bases lay outside the gene matches. Germline CDR1 and CDR2: SGHRS and YFSETQ. This CDR3 spans 13 amino acids. This CDR3 is CASSLTGDLEQYF. The CDR3 DNA reads as TGCGCCAGCAGCTTGACAGGGGATCTCGAGCAGTACTTC.

The chain employs TRBV19 and TRBJ2-2; 15 positions agree with TRBD2. V shed 5 bases and J 2 bases; nucleotides not matched to a gene: 6. The germline gives CDR1 LNHDA, CDR2 SQIVND (reference sequence). The CDR3 length is 18 residues. The DNA for the CDR3 is TGTGCCAGTAGTTGGCAGGGACTAGCGGGAGGAAACACCGGGGAGCTGTTTTTT. Its translation: CASSWQGLAGGNTGELFF. The complete variable domain, with remaining parts taken from reference TRBV19 and TRBJ2-2, reads DGGITQSPKYLFRKEGQNVTLSCEQNLNHDAMYWYRQDPGQGLRLIYYSQIVNDFQKGDIAEGYSVSREKKESFPLTVTSAQKNPTAFYLCASSWQGLAGGNTGELFFGEGSRLTVL.

The gene calls are TRBV2 and TRBJ1-1, with 7 bases aligning to TRBD1. V shed 7 bases, J shed 0 bases, and the junction held 8 bases outside the gene matches. CDR1 is SNHLY and CDR2 is FYNNEI in the germline V gene. The CDR3 consists of 15 residues. The DNA for the CDR3 is TGTGCCAGCACCGGACAGGCCTCTATGAACACTGAAGCTTTCTTT. It yields the protein CASTGQASMNTEAFF.

This chain links TRBV28 with TRBJ2-4; 9 bases are shared with TRBD2. The length of the CDR3 is 13 residues. V lost 7 bases to trimming and J lost 7 bases; unmatched junction nucleotides: 5. Germline CDR1 is MDHEN and CDR2 is SYDVKM. CDR3: CASILAGSNIQYF. The CDR3 DNA sequence: TGTGCCAGCATCCTAGCGGGATCTAACATTCAGTACTTC.

This clone showed up just once. The chain has TRBV5-4 and TRBJ2-2, with no clear D. This CDR3 contains 13 residues. The V end was cut by 0 bases, the J end by 7 bases, with 7 bases between. The germline gives CDR1 SGHNT, CDR2 YYREEE (reference sequence). DNA for the CDR3: TGTGCCAGCAGCTTGGTTCCAGGCGGGGAGCTGTTTTTT. It translates to CASSLVPGGELFF.

V is TRBV7-2 and J is TRBJ2-1; TRBD2 matches 13 bases. The length of the CDR3 is 17 residues. The germline V gene has CDR1 SGHTA and CDR2 FQGNSA. The J segment lost 8 bases and the V segment lost 2 bases, leaving 9 bases of the junction unmatched. DNA for the CDR3: TGTGCCAGCAGCTTACTCCGACTAGCGGGAGGTATCGATGAGCAGTTCTTC. It is translated as CASSLLRLAGGIDEQFF.

This sequence joins TRBV4-1 and TRBJ2-3, with 15 bases that match TRBD2. Germline trimming cut 3 bases from V and 4 bases from J; bases unmatched to any gene: 5. Germline CDR1 is MGHRA and CDR2 is YSYEKL. The CDR3 is made up of 17 amino acids. The CDR3 region has the DNA TGCGCCAGCAGCCAGGGACTAGCGGGAGGAGTACCAGATACGCAGTATTTT. Translating it yields CASSQGLAGGVPDTQYF.

This chain connects TRBV6-6 to TRBJ2-3; no firm D call. Germline CDR1 and CDR2: MNHNY and SVGAGI (reference sequence). The V end lost 0 bases, the J end lost 7 bases, and 5 bases lay between the germline ends. This CDR3 contains 12 residues. CDR3 coding DNA: TGTGCCAGCAGTTACTCACGAAATACGCAGTATTTT. Its protein product is CASSYSRNTQYF.

This clone was seen more than once but under ten times. The chain couples TRBV7-9 to TRBJ2-7, with 9 bases identical to TRBD1. The CDR3 is 15 residues long. The V gene end was trimmed by 5 bases and the J gene end by 7 bases; junction bases not matched to a gene: 12. The germline V gene encodes CDR1 SEHNR and CDR2 FQNEAQ (reference sequence). Written as DNA, the CDR3 is TGTGCCAGCAGCCATTTTGGGACAGGGTCGGAGGAGCAGTACTTC. This encodes CASSHFGTGSEEQYF.

The chain joins TRBV5-4 to TRBJ2-2; D not resolved. Germline CDR1 is SGHNT and CDR2 is YYREEE (reference sequence). The CDR3 has 13 residues. V dropped 4 bases and J dropped 4 bases, with 8 bases sitting between them. CDR3 sequence: CASSVDGTGELFF. CDR3 nucleotide sequence: TGTGCCAGCAGCGTGGACGGCACCGGGGAGCTGTTTTTT.

This chain uses TRBV6-1 with TRBJ1-3; D gene unclear. The germline V and J ends were trimmed by 6 bases and 3 bases, with 9 bases remaining between them. The germline CDR1 and CDR2 sequences are MNHNS and SASEGT. The CDR3 is made up of 13 amino acids. CDR3 amino acids: CASRADLGNTIYF. Here the CDR3 DNA reads TGTGCCAGCAGAGCGGATCTTGGAAACACCATATATTTT.

The chain carries TRBV6-1 and TRBJ2-1; either TRBD1 or TRBD2 may supply D (5 bases each). The CDR3 extends over 14 amino acids. Between the trimmed V and J ends, which lost 6 bases and 10 bases, there was a span of 19 bases. Germline CDR1 MNHNS, CDR2 SASEGT. DNA for the CDR3: TGTGCCAGCAGGTGGGATGGGGGAGCGGAAGAGCAGTTCTTC. Encoded protein: CASRWDGGAEEQFF.

The V call is TRBV28, the J call TRBJ2-5, with TRBD2 matching 9 bases. TRBJ2-7 explains the end of the DNA better; the J call may be wrong. CDR3 size: 14 residues. Germline V CDR1 and CDR2: MDHEN, SYDVKM. The CDR3 DNA reads TGTGCCAGCAATCTAGCGGGACTTTCCTACGAGCAGTACTTC. It codes for CASNLAGLSYEQYF.

This chain uses TRBV11-2 with TRBJ2-3; possible D gene TRBD1, 5 bases. From germline, CDR1 is SGHAT and CDR2 FQNNGV. V dropped 5 bases and J dropped 10 bases, with 13 bases sitting between them. CDR3 length: 12 residues. CDR3 DNA: TGTGCCAGCAGCATCCTTGAAGGGGCGCAGTATTTT. Protein: CASSILEGAQYF. Drawing the rest from reference TRBV11-2 and TRBJ2-3, the complete variable domain is EAGVAQSPRYKIIEKRQSVAFWCNPISGHATLYWYQQILGQGPKLLIQFQNNGVVDDSQLPKDRFSAERLKGVDSTLKIQPAKLEDSAVYLCASSILEGAQYFGPGTRLTVL.

V usage is TRBV29-1 and J usage is TRBJ2-6; D unclear. The CDR3 covers 13 residues. V lost 6 bases, J lost 2 bases, and 8 bases lay in between. Germline CDR1 is SQVTM and CDR2 is ANQGSEA. This CDR3 is CSVKITGANVLTF. CDR3 in DNA: TGCAGCGTCAAGATTACTGGGGCCAACGTCCTGACTTTC.

The genes are TRBV5-1 and TRBJ1-2; a weak D match, TRBD1 (6 bases). The V and J ends lost 0 bases and 4 bases respectively, with 10 bases between them. In germline, CDR1 is SGHRS, CDR2 YFSETQ. This CDR3 is built from 14 residues. CDR3 residues: CASSLESRGYGYTF. In DNA form, the CDR3 reads TGCGCCAGCAGCTTGGAATCCAGGGGCTATGGCTACACCTTC.

V is TRBV14 and J is TRBJ1-6, with a tentative D call TRBD1 (6 bases). Trimming shortened V by 2 bases and J by 7 bases, and 15 bases separated the two germline ends. This CDR3 spans 16 amino acids. Germline CDR1 reads SGHDN; CDR2 reads FVKESK. The CDR3 nucleotides are TGTGCCAGCAGCCAATCTTATGGACAGCCCAATTCACCCCTCCACTTT. Its translation is CASSQSYGQPNSPLHF.

This clone is classed as medium-sized. This same CDR3 is encoded by further DNA sequences in the sample. The chain joins TRBV28 to TRBJ2-2; D is perhaps TRBD2 (5 bases). This CDR3 region has 15 residues. Germline V gene sequence: CDR1 MDHEN, CDR2 SYDVKM. V was clipped by 5 bases and J by 2 bases, with 12 bases between them. The CDR3 nucleotides are TGTGCCAGCAGTCCTACTACGGGAAACACCGGGGAGCTGTTTTTT. Translation gives CASSPTTGNTGELFF.

The V call is TRBV7-2, the J call TRBJ2-7, with TRBD2 matching 7 bases. The CDR3 length is 15 residues. Trimming took 2 bases from V and 0 from J; bases not matched to a gene: 4. Germline CDR1 is SGHTA and CDR2 is FQGNSA. CDR3 amino acids: CASSLMASGSYEQYF. DNA for the CDR3: TGTGCCAGCAGCTTAATGGCTAGCGGCTCCTACGAGCAGTACTTC.

This chain links TRBV18 with TRBJ1-3; D gene unclear. The CDR3 contains 15 residues. Germline V CDR1 and CDR2: KGHSH, LQKENI. Trimming removed 3 bases from V and 1 base from J, with 10 bases in between. The CDR3 nucleotides read TGTGCCAGCTCACCTCGTTATGAATCTGGAAACACCATATATTTT. Encoded protein: CASSPRYESGNTIYF.

This chain uses TRBV5-1 with TRBJ2-7, with 7 nucleotides matching TRBD1. J lost 0 bases, V lost 1 base, and 4 bases had no gene match. The germline gives CDR1 SGHRS, CDR2 YFSETQ. This CDR3 is built from 15 residues. CDR3 DNA: TGCGCCAGCAGCTTGTCAGGGGGTCACTCCTACGAGCAGTACTTC. Translating it yields CASSLSGGHSYEQYF. The whole variable domain, filled in from reference TRBV5-1 and TRBJ2-7, reads KAGVTQTPRYLIKTRGQQVTLSCSPISGHRSVSWYQQTPGQGLQFLFEYFSETQRNKGNFPGRFSGRQFSNSRSEMNVSTLELGDSALYLCASSLSGGHSYEQYFGPGTRLTVT.

Only one count was recorded for this clone. The V call is TRBV6-5, the J call TRBJ1-2; D not resolved. V dropped 10 bases and J dropped 3 bases, with 12 bases sitting between them. The CDR3 spans 12 residues. The germline V gene has CDR1 MNHEY and CDR2 SVGAGI. CDR3 residues: CANSANYYGYTF. In DNA, the CDR3 is TGTGCCAACTCAGCTAACTACTATGGCTACACCTTC.